This T cell receptor beta chain was identified in a study of cytomegalovirus exposure and HLA in healthy donors. Study-wide results and limits: Most TCR sequences were rare, but some public TCRs occurred in many donors. Among TCR beta chains of equal frequency, HLA-associated ones were more clonally expanded in a later analysis.

Comment on this clone: The antigen is unknown.

PCR used 60 Vbeta primers and 13 Jbeta primers. The method was immunoSEQ multiplex PCR; TCRdb's version includes in-frame clones alone and lacks a portion of them. The sample consists of 90,000 to 140,000 clones, roughly 70% of them appearing once. The TCR originated in a man aged 40-50 years in good health and CMV-seronegative. The sequencing input was PBMCs.

CDR3 sequence reads: CASSLGSGGMNTEAFF. The CDR3 DNA sequence: TGTGCCAGCAGCTTAGGGTCAGGTGGCATGAACACTGAAGCTTTCTTT. The chain combines TRBV7-9 with TRBJ1-1; D is undetermined. Trimming removed 1 base from V and 0 bases from J, with 12 bases in between. From germline, CDR1 is SEHNR and CDR2 FQNEAQ (reference sequence). This CDR3 is 16 amino acids long.